Listed below are T cell receptor beta chains from one sample, sequenced in a study of OX40 agonist ivuxolimab in advanced cancers. The table came from immunoSEQ multiplex PCR; TCRdb's copy has only in-frame clones and leaves some out. This sample has tens of thousands of clones, with nearly 85% found just once. The input for sequencing was CD4+ or CD8+ T cells sorted from blood, taken in a trial of the OX40 agonist ivuxolimab. The receptors originated from an adult with an advanced solid tumor such as melanoma, head and neck, liver or kidney cancer. Each CDR3 is given with its conserved first and last residue. Each record gives: V gene, J gene, clone size, D gene, CDR3 DNA, CDR3 protein. A D gene is named only where the DNA matches it firmly. The listing skips clone size in some rows; elsewhere it reads once, few, many or a size class.

>TRBV30|TRBJ1-3|few|NA
TGTGCCTGGAGTGCCCTCAGGTTTGGAAACACCATATATTTT
CAWSALRFGNTIYF
>TRBV19|TRBJ1-2|NA|NA
TGTGCCAGTAGGGAATCCTCCGGGACATTTGTCTATGGCTACACCTTC
CASRESSGTFVYGYTF
>TRBV4-2|TRBJ1-5|NA|NA
TGTGCCAGCAGCGATGAGGTCCGGCAGCCCCAGCATTTT
CASSDEVRQPQHF
>TRBV9|TRBJ2-1|NA|NA
TGTGCCAGCAGCACCGGCAATGAGCAGTTCTTC
CASSTGNEQFF
>TRBV5-6|TRBJ2-5|NA|TRBD2
TGTGCCAGCAGCTCGGGACTAATGGAGACCCAGTACTTC
CASSSGLMETQYF
>TRBV6-5|TRBJ1-4|once|TRBD1
TGTGCCAGCAGTACAGGGGTTTATGAAAAACTGTTTTTT
CASSTGVYEKLFF
>TRBV28|TRBJ1-1|NA|NA
TGTGCCAGCAGGTTACAGGGAACACTTGAAGCTTTCTTT
CASRLQGTLEAFF
>TRBV25-1|TRBJ2-7|NA|TRBD2
TGTGCCAGCAGTGTGACTAGCGGGGGGGGTTACGAGCAGTACTTC
CASSVTSGGGYEQYF
>TRBV28|TRBJ2-7|NA|NA
TGTGCCAGCAGTTTGTTGGCCTACGAGCAGTACTTC
CASSLLAYEQYF
>TRBV30|TRBJ1-5|NA|NA
TGTGCCTGGAGGACAGGCGGGGAACAGCCCCAGCATTTT
CAWRTGGEQPQHF
>TRBV4-3|TRBJ2-3|NA|NA
TGCGCCAGCAGCCCCCAGGAGGGCGCAGATACGCAGTATTTT
CASSPQEGADTQYF
>TRBV6-5|TRBJ2-7|NA|NA
TGTGCCAGCAGAAGACAGGGAGGTTCTTACGAGCAGTACTTC
CASRRQGGSYEQYF
>TRBV6-6|TRBJ2-7|NA|TRBD2
TGTGCCAGCAGTTTACGGGGGGGGCCCTACGAGCAGTACTTC
CASSLRGGPYEQYF
>TRBV28|TRBJ2-3|NA|TRBD2
TGTGCCAGCAGTTCCGTGGGACGGGGGGGCCGAGATACGCAGTATTTT
CASSSVGRGGRDTQYF
>TRBV7-3|TRBJ2-7|few|TRBD1
TGTGCCAGCAGCCGATCAACAGGGGGCGACGAGCAGTACTTC
CASSRSTGGDEQYF
>TRBV19|TRBJ2-7|large|NA
TGTGCCAGTAGTATCACGCAGGGGAGCTACGAGCAGTACTTC
CASSITQGSYEQYF
>TRBV2|TRBJ2-3|once|TRBD2
TGTGCCAGCAGTGTGGGACTAGCGGGGATATATACGCAGTATTTT
CASSVGLAGIYTQYF
>TRBV28|TRBJ2-5|once|TRBD2
TGTGCCAGCAGTTTACGGGGCGGGGGATTAGAGACCCAGTACTTC
CASSLRGGGLETQYF
>TRBV20-1|TRBJ2-5|NA|NA
TGCAGTGCTCCGCAAGAGACCCAGTACTTC
CSAPQETQYF
>TRBV5-4|TRBJ2-2|NA|NA
TGTGCCAGCAGCGTGGACAACACCGGGGAGCTGTTTTTT
CASSVDNTGELFF
>TRBV10-3|TRBJ1-3|NA|TRBD1
TGTGCCATCGGGGGACAGTCCTCTGGAAACACCATATATTTT
CAIGGQSSGNTIYF
>TRBV7-3|TRBJ1-2|once|NA
TGTGCCAGCAGCTCCAACAGGGACGGAAGAGGCTACACCTTC
CASSSNRDGRGYTF
>TRBV27|TRBJ1-2|few|NA
TGTGCCAGCAGTGAGAAGGGTGGGCACTATGGCTACACCTTC
CASSEKGGHYGYTF
>TRBV19|TRBJ2-5|NA|NA
TGTGCCAGTAGTATACTCGTCAGCTCAGAGACCCAGTACTTC
CASSILVSSETQYF